A selection of T cell receptor beta chains follows, all from one sample in a study of vaccination and CD4 T cells after COVID-19. MiXCR, run by TCRdb on the PCR reads, gives a single entry per CDR3 protein. The data contain 5,500 to 9,000 distinct CDR3 sequences, about half of them singletons. These receptors' antigens are unknown. The sequenced sample was CD4+ T cells from blood, cultured in vitro. The receptors derive from a human donor who had recovered from COVID-19. Each CDR3 is given with its conserved first and last residue. D genes are given only for firm matches. A row's size may be missing; if present it is once, few, many or a size class.

J	V	D	size	DNA	CDR3
TRBJ2-3	TRBV15	-	few	TGTGCCACCAGCAGATCGGCGACTACAGATACGCAGTATTTT	CATSRSATTDTQYF
TRBJ1-4	TRBV20-1	-	-	TGCAGTGCTAGTCCTATAGGCGAAAAACTGTTTTTT	CSASPIGEKLFF
TRBJ1-2	TRBV7-2	TRBD1	-	TGTGCCAGCAGCTTAGCGGTGGGACAGCGAGAAACCTACTATGGCTACACCTTC	CASSLAVGQRETYYGYTF
TRBJ1-2	TRBV19	-	-	TGTGCCAGTAGGGTTCTACAGCGTAACTATGGCTACACCTTC	CASRVLQRNYGYTF
TRBJ1-5	TRBV7-3	-	-	TGTGCCAGCGGCTCTACCCGGACACGAAATAGCAATCAGCCCCAGCATTTT	CASGSTRTRNSNQPQHF
TRBJ1-2	TRBV2	TRBD1	-	TGTGCCAGCAGGGAACAGGGGACGTCTGGCAACACCTTC	CASREQGTSGNTF
TRBJ2-3	TRBV7-2	-	few	TGTGCCAGCAGCCAGGCCACAGATACGCAGTATTTT	CASSQATDTQYF
TRBJ1-1	TRBV7-9	-	few	TGTGCCAGCAGTGGGGGAGGGCTAATGAACACTGAAGCTTTCTTT	CASSGGGLMNTEAFF
TRBJ2-7	TRBV6-1	TRBD1	few	TGTGCCAGCAGTCGTTACCGGGACAGGGCCTACGAGCAGTACTTC	CASSRYRDRAYEQYF
TRBJ2-5	TRBV20-1	-	few	TGCAGTGCCCCTGACAGCGGGCTCCTGGGGGGGACCCAGTACTTC	CSAPDSGLLGGTQYF
TRBJ1-5	TRBV4-3	-	-	TGCGCCAGCAGCCAAGAGCGAAACAGCCTCTATAGCAATCAGCCCCAGCATTTT	CASSQERNSLYSNQPQHF
TRBJ1-6	TRBV6-1	TRBD1	few	TGTGCCAGCAGTGAAGATCGGGGACAGGGTCCTCACTTT	CASSEDRGQGPHF
TRBJ1-2	TRBV12-3/TRBV12-4	TRBD1	few	TGTGCCAGCAGTCAAAGGAGGACAGGAGGAAACTATGGCTACACCTTC	CASSQRRTGGNYGYTF
TRBJ1-6	TRBV4-2	-	-	TGTGCCAGCAGCCAAGATGAGTCGACTGATAATTCACCCCTCCACTTT	CASSQDESTDNSPLHF
TRBJ2-2	TRBV7-7	-	-	TGTGCTAGCAGCTTAGAACCTGGAGCCCGGCCCTGGGAGCTGTTTTTT	CASSLEPGARPWELFF
TRBJ2-3	TRBV24-1	-	-	TGTGCCACCGGCCGGGGGGCAGGCCTTAGCACAGATACGCAGTATTTT	CATGRGAGLSTDTQYF
TRBJ2-3	TRBV19	-	-	TGTGCCAGTAGTAGAATTGAGGGGGGCACAGATACGCAGTATTTT	CASSRIEGGTDTQYF
TRBJ1-2	TRBV5-8	-	-	TGTGCCAGCAGAAGGGGGGACATAAAAGGCTACACCTTC	CASRRGDIKGYTF
TRBJ2-1	TRBV7-2	TRBD2	-	TGTGCCAGCAGCTTGGGCGGGGGGTCCTACAATGAGCAGTTCTTC	CASSLGGGSYNEQFF
TRBJ2-3	TRBV7-2	-	-	TGTGCCAGCAGCAGAGGTGGGGGGGGCCTCACAGATACGCAGTATTTT	CASSRGGGGLTDTQYF
TRBJ2-1	TRBV6-5	TRBD2	medium-sized	TGTGCCAGCAGTTACGTTAGCGGGGGTAAGAATGAGCAGTTCTTC	CASSYVSGGKNEQFF
TRBJ2-2	TRBV27	TRBD2	-	TGTGCCAGCAGTTCCATAGCGGGAGGTGTTACCGGGGAGCTGTTTTTT	CASSSIAGGVTGELFF
TRBJ2-3	TRBV5-1	-	-	TGCGCCAGCAGCTTGGGCGGGAGCACAGATACGCAGTATTTT	CASSLGGSTDTQYF
TRBJ1-1	TRBV19	-	few	TGTGCCAGTAGTGTCAGGGCTAGAGACACTGAAGCTTTCTTT	CASSVRARDTEAFF
TRBJ1-1	TRBV7-8	-	-	TGTGCCAGCAGCTCAGTACAGGGTTTGAACACTGAAGCTTTCTTT	CASSSVQGLNTEAFF
TRBJ2-7	TRBV4-2	-	-	TGTGCCAGCAGCCAGGCCCCTAGCGCCCACGAGCAGTACTTC	CASSQAPSAHEQYF
TRBJ2-7	TRBV20-1	-	few	TGCAGTGCTAGAGTGGACAGTGGGTCCTACGAGCAGTACTTC	CSARVDSGSYEQYF
TRBJ2-3	TRBV5-4	-	few	TGTGCCAGCAGCAGACTCGTGAGTCCAGATACGCAGTATTTT	CASSRLVSPDTQYF
TRBJ1-2	TRBV6-1	-	few	TGTGCCAGCAGGGTGGGATTCGTTGACTATGGCTACACCTTC	CASRVGFVDYGYTF
TRBJ1-6	TRBV19	-	-	TGTGCCAGTAACGGGCAAGCCTATAATTCACCCCTCCACTTT	CASNGQAYNSPLHF
TRBJ1-3	TRBV6-1	TRBD1	-	TGTGCCAGCAGCCGGGGACAGGGGGGAAACACCATATATTTT	CASSRGQGGNTIYF
TRBJ2-1	TRBV7-2	-	-	TGTGCCAGCAGCCAGGCGGGTGAGCAGTTCTTC	CASSQAGEQFF
TRBJ2-3	TRBV20-1	-	few	TGCAGTGCCCGGGGGAGGGGGGCAGATACGCAGTATTTT	CSARGRGADTQYF
TRBJ2-2	TRBV7-2	-	-	TGTGCCAGCAGCTTACTGGGGGGAGGTAACACCGGGGAGCTGTTTTTT	CASSLLGGGNTGELFF
TRBJ2-3	TRBV7-2	-	-	TGTGCCAGCACCCCTTCGGTCAGCACAGATACGCAGTATTTT	CASTPSVSTDTQYF
TRBJ1-5	TRBV7-9	-	-	TGTGCCAGCAGCTTCGCAAATAGCAATCAGCCCCAGCATTTT	CASSFANSNQPQHF
TRBJ1-1	TRBV11-2	-	few	TGTGCCAGCAGCTCCGACAGTAGTGGCACTGAAGCTTTCTTT	CASSSDSSGTEAFF
TRBJ2-3	TRBV19	-	-	TGTGCCAGTACCGGGGGAGTGGGTGACGGAGATACGCAGTATTTT	CASTGGVGDGDTQYF
TRBJ2-7	TRBV5-1	-	-	TGCGCCAGCAGCTTACGGGACGAGCAGTACTTC	CASSLRDEQYF
TRBJ1-4	TRBV28	TRBD1	-	TGTGCCAGCAGCCTAGGACAGGGGGTTCGAGAAAAACTGTTTTTT	CASSLGQGVREKLFF
TRBJ2-3	TRBV27	-	medium-sized	TGTGCCAGCAGTTTGGCCAGGGGCTACGATACGCAGTATTTT	CASSLARGYDTQYF
TRBJ2-3	TRBV24-1	-	-	TGTGCCACCAGTGACCCAGGGGCAGATACGCAGTATTTT	CATSDPGADTQYF
TRBJ2-7	TRBV11-3	-	-	TGTGCCAGCAGCTTAATGCTATCCTCCTACGAGCAGTACTTC	CASSLMLSSYEQYF
TRBJ2-7	TRBV20-1	-	few	TGCAGTGCCCGCCTAGGGTACGAGCAGTACTTC	CSARLGYEQYF
TRBJ2-3	TRBV11-2	-	once	TGTGCCAGCAGCTTCCTAGCTCAGGGCGGAAAGACATACACGCAGTATTTT	CASSFLAQGGKTYTQYF
TRBJ1-2	TRBV6-5	-	once	TGTGCCAGCAGTTACTCGCGGGGGAGCTATGGCTACACCTTC	CASSYSRGSYGYTF
TRBJ2-5	TRBV12-3/TRBV12-4	-	-	TGTGCCAGCAGTTTATCCGGGGAAGAGACCCAGTACTTC	CASSLSGEETQYF
TRBJ1-5	TRBV6-1	-	few	TGTGCCAGCAAGTACAGCCAGCCCAATCAGCCCCAGCATTTT	CASKYSQPNQPQHF
TRBJ1-2	TRBV9	TRBD1	few	TGTGCCAGCAGCGTAGTTAACAGGGGATACACCTTC	CASSVVNRGYTF
TRBJ1-2	TRBV27	-	-	TGTGCCAGCAGTTTAAGAGGGAACTATGGCTACACCTTC	CASSLRGNYGYTF